This TCR beta chain was recorded in a study of blood T cells in healthy people across ages. This clonotype was picked up a small number of times. The authors ran a second PCR of roughly 6 to 12 cycles using a sample-barcoded 5' primer and a J-beta primer mix. TCRdb re-called the 5' RACE reads through MiXCR, storing one row per CDR3 protein. The data show approximately 780,000 distinct CDR3 sequences, roughly 25% seen once. Germline-derived CDR1 and CDR2 are SGHVS and FNYEAQ. The germline V and J ends were trimmed by 1 base and 0 bases, with 10 bases remaining between them. CDR3 length: 15 residues. This sample was also put to use in a study of T cells of mothers and their children.

The receptor was derived from a boy younger than 18 in good health. Sample: blood. V usage is TRBV7-6 and J usage is TRBJ2-7; D is undetermined. The chain's CDR3 is CASSLGRLSSYEQYF. The CDR3 nucleotides are TGTGCCAGCAGCTTAGGGCGCCTGAGCTCCTACGAGCAGTACTTC.